This T cell receptor beta chain was documented in a study of beta chain features in type 1 diabetes. General study findings and limits: Significant though moderate, a shortening of TCRB CDR3s appeared in all four CD4+ subsets of Type 1 diabetes patients. Individuals with type 1 diabetes displayed fewer insertions and more deletions at VDJ junctions. High-TCR-expressing cells could be over-represented by cDNA sequencing. Any HLA type influence on TCRB rearrangement was left unresolved here.

Germline V CDR1 and CDR2: SGHNT, YYREEE (reference sequence). Trimming left V 4 bases short and J 5 bases short, with 9 bases between. This CDR3 is built from 12 residues. To note about this clone: Its antigen remains unidentified.

TCRB transcripts that were expressed got sequenced, as all of the isolated RNA had been reverse transcribed. Profiled with immunoSEQ multiplex PCR; TCRdb holds only in-frame clones, not every one. The sample shows a few hundred thousand clones, roughly 10% of them seen only once. Over 95% purity was reached by all sorted populations. The source is a man aged 25 to 40 with type 1 diabetes. The material sequenced was naive CD4+ T cells from blood. This chain joins TRBV5-4 and TRBJ2-5; D is undetermined. The CDR3 here is CASSQDRETQYF. The CDR3 region has the DNA TGTGCCAGCAGCCAAGATCGGGAGACCCAGTACTTC.